The clone carrying this TCR beta chain was detected only once. Germline CDR1 PRHDT, CDR2 FYEKMQ (reference sequence). This CDR3 region has 14 residues. Germline trimming cut 2 bases from V and 5 bases from J; bases unmatched to any gene: 6. Original processing methods: Nucleated cell counts were estimated from reference gene primer amplification. The table came from immunoSEQ multiplex PCR; TCRdb's copy has only in-frame clones and leaves some out. V, J and clone size derive from that table, while D and trimming were established from the DNA sequence. This sample carries over 250,000 clones, 85% to 90% of them seen once, and the ten largest clones take 5.5% to 8%. This entry comes from a study of blood T cell repertoires in COVID-19. Background on the study: COVID-19 samples, acute and convalescent, were from the United States, Italy and Spain. T cells, B-cell-depleted T cells, or PBMCs supplied cDNA or gDNA.

Enrolment of Seattle patients took place during active infection, and they were followed longitudinally. This chain connects TRBV13 to TRBJ2-7; 7 bases are a match to TRBD2. The TCR originated in a woman aged 45-60 years with COVID-19, enrolled during active disease. The specimen was peripheral blood. CDR3 DNA: TGTGCCAGCAGCTTATGGGGGGGAACCCACGAGCAGTACTTC. Amino acids: CASSLWGGTHEQYF.